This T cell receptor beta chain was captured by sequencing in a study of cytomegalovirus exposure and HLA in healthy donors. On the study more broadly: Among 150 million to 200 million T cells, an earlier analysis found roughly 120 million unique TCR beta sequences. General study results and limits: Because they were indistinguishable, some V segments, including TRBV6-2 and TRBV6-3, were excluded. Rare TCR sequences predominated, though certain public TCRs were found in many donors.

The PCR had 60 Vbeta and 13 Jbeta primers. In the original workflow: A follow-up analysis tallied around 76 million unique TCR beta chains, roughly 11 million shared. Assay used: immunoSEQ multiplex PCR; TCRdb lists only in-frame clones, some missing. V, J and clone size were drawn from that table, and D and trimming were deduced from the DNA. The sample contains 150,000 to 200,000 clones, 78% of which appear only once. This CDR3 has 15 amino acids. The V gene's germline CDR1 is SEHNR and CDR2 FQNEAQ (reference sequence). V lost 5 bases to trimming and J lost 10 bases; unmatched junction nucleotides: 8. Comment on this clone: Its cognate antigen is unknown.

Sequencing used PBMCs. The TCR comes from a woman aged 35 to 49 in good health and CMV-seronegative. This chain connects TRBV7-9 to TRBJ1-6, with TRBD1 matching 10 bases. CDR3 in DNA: TGTGCCAGCAGCCCACCGGGGACAGGGGTATCACCCCTCCACTTT. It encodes CASSPPGTGVSPLHF.